This entry features one T cell receptor beta chain sequence. What it binds is unknown. Together with a sample-barcoded 5' primer, a J-beta primer mix was included in a second PCR lasting about 7 to 11 cycles. One entry per CDR3 protein results from TCRdb running MiXCR on the 5' RACE reads. This table has some 760,000 distinct CDR3 sequences, about 25% appearing once. The data derive from a study of blood T cells in healthy people across ages. General study results and limits: Shifts in expanded clonotypes may have been confounded by donor CMV status, which was unknown.

From germline, CDR1 is SQVTM and CDR2 ANQGSEA. The CDR3 runs 15 residues. Each sample yielded at least 6 million isolated PBMCs. The same specimen was also included in a second study, on T cells of mothers and their children.

The TCR originated in a boy aged 5-17 years in good health. This rearrangement joins TRBV29-1 to TRBJ2-5, with D possibly matching TRBD1 (6 bases). The tail of the sequence fits TRBJ2-1 better, so the J call may be wrong. The specimen sequenced was blood. In DNA, the CDR3 is TGCAGCGTTGTATTCTGGGACACACGCGGTAATGAGCAGTTCTTC. Translation gives CSVVFWDTRGNEQFF.